This TCR beta chain was sequenced in a study of Graves' ophthalmopathy and Graves' hyperthyroidism. At the level of the study: The study drew peripheral blood at initial diagnosis, before any treatment. Study findings and constraints: Blood also carried most expanded thyroid clonotypes exceeding 0.001 frequency.

This clonotype was observed many times. What it recognizes is unknown. Ineligible for inclusion were patients with other autoimmune diseases, uncontrolled infections, pregnancy or lactation. The study amplified TCR beta CDR3 regions using RNA transcripts. An opening RT-PCR round employed HTBI primers and preceded a second-round multiplex PCR. TCRdb recomputed calls from the multiplex PCR reads with MiXCR, one row per CDR3 protein. Of 340,000 or so distinct CDR3 sequences listed, 15% to 20% are singletons. This sequence was found in an adult man with Graves' ophthalmopathy. The sequenced material came from peripheral blood.

As DNA, the CDR3 is TGTGCCAGCAGTTATGCCAGCGGCAACACCGGGGAGCTGTTTTTT. Amino acids: CASSYASGNTGELFF. J is TRBJ2-2 and V is TRBV6-5; TRBD2 is a possible D gene (5 bases). The ends were cut back, 3 bases at V and 2 bases at J, with 10 bases in the middle. The CDR3 totals 15 residues. Germline assignment: CDR1 MNHEY and CDR2 SVGAGI.